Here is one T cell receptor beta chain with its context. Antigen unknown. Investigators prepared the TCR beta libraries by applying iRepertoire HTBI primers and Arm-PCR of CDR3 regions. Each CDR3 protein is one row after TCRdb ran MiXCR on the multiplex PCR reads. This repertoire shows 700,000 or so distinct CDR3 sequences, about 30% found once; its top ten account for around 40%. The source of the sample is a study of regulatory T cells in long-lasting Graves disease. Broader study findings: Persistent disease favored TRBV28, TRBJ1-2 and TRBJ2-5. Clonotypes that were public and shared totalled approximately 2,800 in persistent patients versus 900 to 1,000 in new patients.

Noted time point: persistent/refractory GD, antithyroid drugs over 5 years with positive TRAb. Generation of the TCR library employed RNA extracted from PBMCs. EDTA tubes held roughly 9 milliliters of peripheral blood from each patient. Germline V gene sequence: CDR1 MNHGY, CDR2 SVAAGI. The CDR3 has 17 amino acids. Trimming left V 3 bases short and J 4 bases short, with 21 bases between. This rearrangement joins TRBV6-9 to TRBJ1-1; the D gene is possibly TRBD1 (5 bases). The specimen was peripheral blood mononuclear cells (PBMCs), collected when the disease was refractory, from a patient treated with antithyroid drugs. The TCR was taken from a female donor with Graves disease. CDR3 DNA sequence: TGTGCCAGCAGTTACCATATAAAGGGCAGGGTTGTCACTGAAGCTTTCTTT. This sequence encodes CASSYHIKGRVVTEAFF.